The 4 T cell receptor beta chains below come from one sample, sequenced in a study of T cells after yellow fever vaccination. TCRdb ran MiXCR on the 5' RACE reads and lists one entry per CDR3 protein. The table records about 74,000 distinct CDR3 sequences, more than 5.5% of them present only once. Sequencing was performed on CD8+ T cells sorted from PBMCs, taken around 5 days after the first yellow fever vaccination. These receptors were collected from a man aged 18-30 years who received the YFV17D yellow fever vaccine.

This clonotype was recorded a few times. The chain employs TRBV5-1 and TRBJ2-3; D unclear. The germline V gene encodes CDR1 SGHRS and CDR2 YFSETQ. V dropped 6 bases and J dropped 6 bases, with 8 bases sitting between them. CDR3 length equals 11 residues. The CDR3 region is CASIGSDTQYF. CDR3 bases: TGCGCCAGCATAGGGTCCGATACGCAGTATTTT.

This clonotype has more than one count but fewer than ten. The CDR3 nucleotides are TGTGCCACCAGCACCTCACGAGGGTACACTGAAGCTTTCTTT. Translation gives CATSTSRGYTEAFF. The gene calls are TRBV15 and TRBJ1-1, with D hard to call. The V end lost 4 bases, the J end lost 3 bases, and 12 bases lay between the germline ends. CDR1 and CDR2 (germline): LNHNV, YYDKDF (reference sequence). There are 14 residues in the CDR3.

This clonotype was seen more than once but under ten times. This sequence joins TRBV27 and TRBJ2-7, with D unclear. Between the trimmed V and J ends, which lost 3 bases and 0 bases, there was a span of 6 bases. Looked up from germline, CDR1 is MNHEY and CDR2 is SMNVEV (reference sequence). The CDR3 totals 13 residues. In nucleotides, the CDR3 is TGTGCCAGCAGTTTTGCCTCCTCCTACGAGCAGTACTTC. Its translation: CASSFASSYEQYF.

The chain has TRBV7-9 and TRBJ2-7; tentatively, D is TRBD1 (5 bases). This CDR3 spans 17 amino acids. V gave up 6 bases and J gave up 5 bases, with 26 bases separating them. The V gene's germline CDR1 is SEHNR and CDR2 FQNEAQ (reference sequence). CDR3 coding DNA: TGTGCCAGCAGTTCCCCTACAGGCTCTAGAGGATTCCACGAGCAGTACTTC. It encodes CASSSPTGSRGFHEQYF.